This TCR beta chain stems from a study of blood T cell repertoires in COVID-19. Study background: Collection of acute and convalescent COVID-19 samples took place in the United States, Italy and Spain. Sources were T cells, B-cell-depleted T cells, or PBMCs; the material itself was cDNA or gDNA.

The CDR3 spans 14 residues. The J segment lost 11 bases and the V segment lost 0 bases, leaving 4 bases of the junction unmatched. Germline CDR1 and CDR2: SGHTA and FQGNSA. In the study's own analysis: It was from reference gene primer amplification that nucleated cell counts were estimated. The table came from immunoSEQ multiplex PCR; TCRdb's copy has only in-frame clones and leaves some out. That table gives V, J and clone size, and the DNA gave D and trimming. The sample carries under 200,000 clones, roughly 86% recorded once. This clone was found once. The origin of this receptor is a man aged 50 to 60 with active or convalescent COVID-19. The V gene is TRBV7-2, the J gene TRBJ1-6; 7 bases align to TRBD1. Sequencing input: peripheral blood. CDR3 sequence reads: CASSLAGGLTPLHF. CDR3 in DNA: TGTGCCAGCAGCTTAGCAGGGGGCCTTACACCCCTCCACTTT. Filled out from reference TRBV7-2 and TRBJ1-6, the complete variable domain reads GAGVSQSPSNKVTEKGKDVELRCDPISGHTALYWYRQSLGQGLEFLIYFQGNSAPDKSGLPSDRFSAERTGGSVSTLTIQRTQQEDSAVYLCASSLAGGLTPLHFGNGTRLTVT.